Presented here are 25 T cell receptor beta chains from one specimen sequenced in a study of tissue T cells after allogeneic stem cell transplantation. Time point described: mouse harvest day 14 after allogeneic transplant. Each mouse received 10^7 T-cell-depleted marrow cells plus 10^6 splenic CD5+ T cells by tail vein. This table comes from immunoSEQ multiplex PCR, and its TCRdb copy is limited to in-frame clones, with some not included. The sample records 1,300 to 1,500 clones, over 45% being singletons. Sequencing was performed on spleen. The receptors originated from a female BALB/c mouse given C57BL/6 T cells with graft-versus-host disease after an allogeneic hematopoietic cell transplant.

Worth noting for this clone: The gene symbols are mouse symbols. The missing CDR3 end, 1 residue past where the read stops, is filled in from the germline J gene. The genes are TRBV5 and TRBJ2-1, with no clear D. V lost 5 bases and J 0 bases, leaving 11 bases between the germline ends. The CDR3 contains 15 residues. The germline V gene has CDR1 LGHNA and CDR2 YNLKQL (reference sequence). The CDR3 bases that were read are TGTGCCAGCAGCACCCGGGGATATAACTATGCTGAGCAGTTC. It encodes CASSTRGYNYAEQF. The whole CDR3 reads CASSTRGYNYAEQFF.

There are a few counts of this clone. Genes and germline are mouse. The CDR3 extends 1 residue past the end of the read, so its final part is completed from the germline J gene. The V call is TRBV31, the J call TRBJ2-2, with D uncertain. The CDR3 has 15 residues. V was trimmed by 0 bases and J by 0 bases, leaving 8 bases between them. The germline V gene encodes CDR1 GKSSPN and CDR2 SITVG. The CDR3 DNA, read in part, is TGTGCCTGGAGTCTTCAGAATCCAAACACCGGGCAGCTCTAC. Protein: CAWSLQNPNTGQLY. Given in full, the CDR3 is CAWSLQNPNTGQLYF.

Points on this clone: Gene names denote mouse genes. The CDR3 end is not reached by the read, which stops 1 residue before it; the germline J gene fills it in. This chain uses TRBV2 with TRBJ2-7; D is perhaps TRBD1 (6 bases). Between the trimmed V and J ends, which lost 5 bases and 2 bases, there was a span of 13 bases. Germline V lookup: CDR1 LGHNA, CDR2 YSYQKL. The CDR3 length is 14 residues. The sequenced part of the CDR3 DNA is TGTGCCAGCAGCAAGACCCAGGGGCCCTATGAACAGTAC. This codes for CASSKTQGPYEQY. The whole CDR3 protein is CASSKTQGPYEQYF.

This clone was recorded only once. Genes here carry mouse names. The read terminates 1 residue ahead of where the CDR3 ends, so the germline J gene completes it. This chain uses TRBV19 with TRBJ2-7, with 11 bases matching TRBD2. Per the germline V gene, CDR1 is FNHDT and CDR2 is SITEND (reference sequence). CDR3 length equals 15 residues. V dropped 1 base and J dropped 2; count of bases not matched to a gene: 2. CDR3 bases read: TGTGCCAGCAGTATAAACTGGGGGGGCCCCTATGAACAGTAC. Its translation: CASSINWGGPYEQY. The full CDR3 reads CASSINWGGPYEQYF.

To note about this clone: The gene names given are mouse names. The missing CDR3 end, 1 residue past where the read stops, is filled in from the germline J gene. The V gene is TRBV12-1, the J gene TRBJ2-1; 10 nucleotides line up with TRBD2. The trim removed 1 base at V and 3 bases at J, leaving 5 bases unmatched. The CDR3 totals 16 residues. Germline V gene lookup returns CDR1 SGHSN and CDR2 HYEKVE. Incomplete CDR3 DNA: TGTGCCAGCTCTCTTTCCGGGACTGGGGTCTATGCTGAGCAGTTC. Protein sequence: CASSLSGTGVYAEQF. The complete CDR3 reads CASSLSGTGVYAEQFF.

For this clone: Mouse germline and gene names are used. Read coverage stops 1 residue before the CDR3 terminus; the germline J gene supplies the remainder. V gene TRBV26 combines with J gene TRBJ2-4, with 10 bases fitting TRBD2. This CDR3 has 13 amino acids. V lost 4 bases to trimming and J lost 6 bases; unmatched junction nucleotides: 1. Looked up from germline, CDR1 is KGHPV and CDR2 is FQNQEV (reference sequence). The CDR3 loop reads CASSPTGGNTLYF. CDR3 DNA, as far as it was read: TGTGCCAGCAGTCCGACTGGGGGGAACACCTTGTAC.

In its sample, this clone ranks as medium-sized. All gene names here are mouse names. The read stops 1 residue short of the end of the CDR3; the missing end is completed from the germline J gene. The chain has TRBV13-2 and TRBJ2-4, with 8 bases matching TRBD1. Germline loops: CDR1 NNHNN, CDR2 SYGAGS (reference sequence). V was pared by 3 bases and J by 0 bases, with 3 bases of the junction left unmatched. This CDR3 has 15 residues. CDR3 protein: CASGADRGSQNTLYF. Partial CDR3 DNA: TGTGCCAGCGGTGCCGACAGGGGAAGTCAAAACACCTTGTAC.

Comment on this clone: Genes here carry mouse names. The read terminates 1 residue before the CDR3 end, so the remaining end is supplied by the germline J gene. This chain links TRBV17 with TRBJ2-4, with 7 bases fitting TRBD1. Germline V gene sequence: CDR1 MNHDT, CDR2 YYDKIL. J lost 7 bases, V lost 6 bases, and 4 bases had no gene match. The CDR3 runs 12 residues. The CDR3 reads CASRQGRDTLYF. The CDR3 bases that were read are TGTGCTAGCAGACAGGGGAGGGACACCTTGTAC.

This clone was counted between two and nine times. Here the gene names and germline are mouse. The sequence runs out 1 residue before the end of the CDR3; the remainder is reconstructed from the germline J gene. V and J are TRBV29 and TRBJ1-3; the D gene is possibly TRBD1 (5 bases). With 1 base removed from V and 0 bases from J, the gap between germline ends came to 10 bases. Germline assignment: CDR1 MSHET and CDR2 SYDVDS. This CDR3 has 16 amino acids. The CDR3 bases that were read are TGTGCTAGCAGTTTATTTGGGGGGTATTCTGGAAATACGCTCTAT. Its translation: CASSLFGGYSGNTLY. The whole CDR3 sequence reads CASSLFGGYSGNTLYF.

Comments on this clone: These gene names are mouse names. The CDR3 reads CASGGGLGGREDTQYF. Incomplete CDR3 DNA: TGTGCCAGCGGTGGGGGACTGGGGGGGCGCGAAGACACCCAGTAC. This chain joins TRBV12-1 and TRBJ2-5; 14 nucleotides line up with TRBD2. Read data end 1 residue before the CDR3 end; the end is taken from the germline J gene. CDR1 SGHSN and CDR2 HYEKVE come from the germline V gene. The CDR3 is made up of 16 amino acids. V shed 6 bases, J shed 4 bases, and the junction held 8 bases outside the gene matches.

Comments on this clone: Gene names and germline match the mouse. The read comes to an end 1 residue before the CDR3 does, leaving the germline J gene to fill in the end. V gene TRBV19 combines with J gene TRBJ2-7; 11 bases are a match to TRBD2. V lost 5 bases, J lost 4 bases, and 5 bases stayed unmatched. CDR1 and CDR2 from the germline V gene are FNHDT and SITEND (reference sequence). This CDR3 comprises 14 residues. This CDR3 reads CASSTGTGGYEQYF. The DNA read from the CDR3 is TGTGCCAGCAGCACCGGGACTGGGGGTTATGAACAGTAC. Complete variable domain (other parts from reference TRBV19 and TRBJ2-7): GGIITQTPKFLIGQEGQKLTLKCQQNFNHDTMYWYRQDSGKGLRLIYYSITENDLQKGDLSEGYDASREKKSSFSLTVTSAQKNEMAVFLCASSTGTGGYEQYFGPGTRLTVL.

Comments on this clone: Gene names and germline match the mouse. The CDR3 extends 1 residue past the end of the read, so its final part is completed from the germline J gene. The chain joins TRBV13-1 to TRBJ1-5, with no clear D. Germline assignment: CDR1 NSHNY and CDR2 SYGAGN. The CDR3 is 14 residues long. V was pared by 2 bases and J by 1 base, with 7 bases between. CDR3 region: CASSEGRNNQAPLF. The CDR3 DNA, read in part, is TGTGCCAGCAGTGAAGGGAGAAACAACCAGGCTCCGCTT.

In regard to this clone: The genes and germline here are from mouse. Read coverage stops 1 residue before the CDR3 terminus; the germline J gene supplies the remainder. The V and J genes are TRBV4 and TRBJ1-3; D is undetermined. Germline CDR1 reads LGHDT; CDR2 reads YNNKQL (reference sequence). Trimming removed 6 bases from V and 0 bases from J, with 9 bases in between. The CDR3 is 14 amino acids. CDR3 DNA, as far as it was read: TGTGCCAGCAGTCCCGCAGTTTCTGGAAATACGCTCTAT. Its protein is CASSPAVSGNTLY. The full-length CDR3 reads as CASSPAVSGNTLYF.

As regards this clone: The gene names here belong to mouse. The DNA ends 1 residue before the CDR3 does, and the rest of the CDR3 is filled in from the germline J gene. This chain connects TRBV3 to TRBJ1-2; the D is unclear. There are 14 residues in the CDR3. The germline V gene has CDR1 SNHLY and CDR2 FYNGKV (reference sequence). Trimming shortened V by 2 bases and J by 0 bases, and 7 bases separated the two germline ends. Incomplete CDR3 DNA: TGTGCCAGCAGCTTAAGGGCAGCAAACTCCGACTACACC. Translating it yields CASSLRAANSDYT. The whole CDR3 sequence reads CASSLRAANSDYTF.

In the case of this clone: Mouse names are used for the genes. The CDR3 end is not reached by the read, which stops 1 residue before it; the germline J gene fills it in. J is TRBJ2-3 and V is TRBV3; D might be TRBD2 (6 bases). Per the germline V gene, CDR1 is SNHLY and CDR2 is FYNGKV (reference sequence). CDR3 length: 15 amino acids. V was clipped by 1 base and J by 0 bases, with 8 bases between them. CDR3 DNA (partial): TGTGCCAGCAGCTTAGAGGGGACTAGTGCAGAAACGCTGTAT. Protein sequence: CASSLEGTSAETLY. The whole CDR3 is CASSLEGTSAETLYF.

In the case of this clone: Mouse names are used for the genes. The sequence runs out 1 residue before the end of the CDR3; the remainder is reconstructed from the germline J gene. This chain links TRBV13-3 with TRBJ1-1; D remains unclear. Trimming stripped 5 bases from V and 0 bases from J, with 8 bases between. CDR1 and CDR2 (germline): NNHDY, SYVADS. The CDR3 spans 13 residues. The CDR3 bases that were read are TGTGCCAGCAGCCTCAATGCAAACACAGAAGTCTTC. Protein product: CASSLNANTEVF. The full CDR3 protein reads CASSLNANTEVFF.

Concerning this clone itself: Gene names denote mouse genes. The read stops 1 residue short of the end of the CDR3; the missing end is completed from the germline J gene. The chain couples TRBV1 to TRBJ2-7; the D is unclear. Deletions cut 3 bases from V and 4 bases from J, with 4 bases between. The CDR3 spans 11 residues. The germline V gene has CDR1 NSQYPW and CDR2 LRSPGD (reference sequence). The CDR3 here is CTCSARYEQYF. The CDR3 DNA, read in part, is TGCACCTGCAGTGCCCGGTATGAACAGTAC.

The table lists this clone with a few counts. Mouse names are used for the genes. The read terminates 1 residue before the CDR3 end, so the remaining end is supplied by the germline J gene. V gene TRBV20 combines with J gene TRBJ2-7; TRBD2 agrees at 10 bases. Germline-derived CDR1 and CDR2 are GFQATS and STVNSAI. The CDR3 consists of 13 residues. Losses at the gene ends were 3 bases for V and 7 bases for J; bases not matched to a gene: 6. The CDR3 is CGARPGGALEQYF. The covered CDR3 bases are TGTGGTGCTAGACCTGGGGGGGCGCTGGAACAGTAC.

This clone has a single count. Mouse germline and gene names are used. The CDR3 extends 1 residue past the end of the read, so its final part is completed from the germline J gene. The V call is TRBV26, the J call TRBJ1-1, with a tentative D call TRBD1 (5 bases). The CDR3 runs 14 residues. With 2 bases removed from V and 3 bases from J, the gap between germline ends came to 10 bases. The germline V gene has CDR1 KGHPV and CDR2 FQNQEV (reference sequence). This CDR3 is CASSLPGMYTEVFF. CDR3 DNA, as far as it was read: TGTGCCAGCAGTCTGCCAGGGATGTACACAGAAGTCTTC. Looking up the rest from reference TRBV26 and TRBJ1-1 gives the full variable domain: NSKVIQTPRYLVKGQGQKAKMRCIPEKGHPVVFWYQQNKNNEFKFLINFQNQEVLQQIDMTEKRFSAECPSNSPCSLEIQSSEAGDSALYLCASSLPGMYTEVFFGKGTRLTVV.

This clone rates as medium-sized (0.01 to 0.1%). Mouse names are used for the genes. The read comes to an end 1 residue before the CDR3 does, leaving the germline J gene to fill in the end. The chain uses TRBV13-1 and TRBJ2-7, with D possibly being TRBD1 (5 bases). Germline V gene lookup returns CDR1 NSHNY and CDR2 SYGAGN. CDR3 length: 11 residues. With 2 bases removed from V and 5 bases from J, the gap between germline ends came to 5 bases. The CDR3 bases that were read are TGTGCCAGCAGTGACAGGGATGAACAGTAC. It specifies CASSDRDEQY. The CDR3 reads in full as CASSDRDEQYF.

Concerning this clone: Genes here carry mouse names. The read finishes 1 residue shy of the CDR3 end, and the germline J gene is used to complete it. This sequence joins TRBV19 and TRBJ2-5; perhaps TRBD2 as D (6 bases). Germline lookup yields CDR1 FNHDT and CDR2 SITEND (reference sequence). V shed 4 bases and J shed 6 bases, with 15 bases lying between them. The CDR3 is 14 residues long. CDR3 bases read: TGTGCCAGCAGTTCTCGACTGGTGGGGGACACCCAGTAC. It encodes CASSSRLVGDTQY. The whole CDR3 is CASSSRLVGDTQYF.

Remarks on this clone: Here the gene names and germline are mouse. The CDR3 goes on 1 residue after the read ends, and that part is filled in from the germline J gene. V usage is TRBV16 and J usage is TRBJ2-2, with D unclear. V was cut by 1 base and J by 0 bases, with 3 bases left in between. This CDR3 has 14 residues. Germline assignment: CDR1 SGHSA and CDR2 FRNQAP. CDR3 region: CASSLGANTGQLYF. The part of the CDR3 DNA that was read is TGTGCAAGCAGCTTAGGTGCAAACACCGGGCAGCTCTAC. Full variable domain (rest looked up from reference TRBV16 and TRBJ2-2): NAGVIQTPRHKVTGKGQEATLWCEPISGHSAVFWYRQTIVQGLEFLTYFRNQAPIDDSGMPKERFSAQMPNQSHSTLKIQSTQPQDSAVYLCASSLGANTGQLYFGEGSKLTVL.

This clone was counted once. Gene names and germline match the mouse. Read data end 1 residue before the CDR3 end; the end is taken from the germline J gene. The same CDR3 arises from other DNA sequences in this sample as well. This chain connects TRBV3 to TRBJ2-2; 9 positions match TRBD2. V trimming: 2 bases; J trimming: 3 bases; junction bases outside the gene matches: 1. Germline V lookup: CDR1 SNHLY, CDR2 FYNGKV (reference sequence). The CDR3 contains 15 residues. The sequenced part of the CDR3 DNA is TGTGCCAGCAGCTTAACTGGGGGGTACACCGGGCAGCTCTAC. It encodes CASSLTGGYTGQLY. The complete CDR3 protein is CASSLTGGYTGQLYF.

In the case of this clone: Gene names are the mouse ones. Sequencing ends 1 residue short of the CDR3 end; the germline J gene provides the rest. The chain has TRBV19 and TRBJ2-4; 12 nucleotides match TRBD2. The CDR3 sequence is 15 residues long. Germline CDR1 and CDR2: FNHDT and SITEND (reference sequence). J lost 2 bases, V lost 4 bases, and 2 bases had no gene match. The CDR3 loop is CASSGTGGFQNTLYF. The DNA read from the CDR3 is TGTGCCAGCAGTGGGACTGGGGGGTTTCAAAACACCTTGTAC.

About this clone itself: Mouse gene names apply. The CDR3 end is not reached by the read, which stops 1 residue before it; the germline J gene fills it in. This rearrangement joins TRBV26 to TRBJ1-4; D unclear. Trimming shortened V by 2 bases and J by 0 bases, and 4 bases separated the two germline ends. The CDR3 covers 14 residues. CDR1 and CDR2 from the germline V gene are KGHPV and FQNQEV (reference sequence). The CDR3 is CASSLGVSNERLFF. The DNA read from the CDR3 is TGTGCCAGCAGTCTGGGGGTTTCCAACGAAAGATTATTT.